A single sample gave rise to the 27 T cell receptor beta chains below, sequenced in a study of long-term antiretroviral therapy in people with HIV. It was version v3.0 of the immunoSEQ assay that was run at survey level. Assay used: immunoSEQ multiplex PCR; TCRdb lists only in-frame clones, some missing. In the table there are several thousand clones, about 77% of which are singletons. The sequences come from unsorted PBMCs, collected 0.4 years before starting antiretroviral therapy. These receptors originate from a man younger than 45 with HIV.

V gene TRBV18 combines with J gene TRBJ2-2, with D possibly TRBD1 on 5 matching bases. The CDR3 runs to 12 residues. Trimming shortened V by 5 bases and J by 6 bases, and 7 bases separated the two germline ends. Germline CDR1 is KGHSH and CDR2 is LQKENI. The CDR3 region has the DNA TGTGCCAGCTCAAACAGGCCCGGGGAGCTGTTTTTT. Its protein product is CASSNRPGELFF.

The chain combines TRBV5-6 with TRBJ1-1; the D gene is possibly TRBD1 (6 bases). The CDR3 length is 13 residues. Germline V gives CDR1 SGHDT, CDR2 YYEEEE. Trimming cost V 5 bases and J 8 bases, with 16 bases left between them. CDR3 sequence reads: CASSLPQGREAFF. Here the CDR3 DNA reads TGTGCCAGCAGTCTTCCGCAGGGGAGGGAAGCTTTCTTT. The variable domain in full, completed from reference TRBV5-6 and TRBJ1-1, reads DAGVTQSPTHLIKTRGQQVTLRCSPKSGHDTVSWYQQALGQGPQFIFQYYEEEERQRGNFPDRFSGHQFPNYSSELNVNALLLGDSALYLCASSLPQGREAFFGQGTRLTVV.

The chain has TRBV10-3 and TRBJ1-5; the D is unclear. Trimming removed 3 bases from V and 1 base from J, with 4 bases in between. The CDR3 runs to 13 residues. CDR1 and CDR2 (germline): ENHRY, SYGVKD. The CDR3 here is CAISEASNQPQHF. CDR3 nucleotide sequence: TGTGCCATCAGTGAAGCCAGCAATCAGCCCCAGCATTTT.

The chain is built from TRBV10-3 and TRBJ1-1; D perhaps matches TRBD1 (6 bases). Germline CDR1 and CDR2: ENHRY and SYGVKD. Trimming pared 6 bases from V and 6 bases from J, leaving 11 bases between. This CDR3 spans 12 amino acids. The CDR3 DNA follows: TGTGCCATCAGGGCACAGGGTGCTGAAGCTTTCTTT. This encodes CAIRAQGAEAFF.

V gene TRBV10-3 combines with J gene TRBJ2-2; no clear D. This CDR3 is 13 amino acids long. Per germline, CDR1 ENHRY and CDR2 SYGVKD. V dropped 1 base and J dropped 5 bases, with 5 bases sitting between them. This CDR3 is CAISELGTGELFF. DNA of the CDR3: TGTGCCATCAGTGAGTTGGGGACCGGGGAGCTGTTTTTT.

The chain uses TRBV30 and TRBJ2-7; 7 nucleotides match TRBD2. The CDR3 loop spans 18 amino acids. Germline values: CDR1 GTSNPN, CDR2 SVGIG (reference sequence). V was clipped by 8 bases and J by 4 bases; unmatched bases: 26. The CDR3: CARIKGRVKGREVYEQYF. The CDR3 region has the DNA TGTGCCCGGATAAAGGGCAGGGTAAAGGGGAGGGAGGTATACGAGCAGTACTTC.

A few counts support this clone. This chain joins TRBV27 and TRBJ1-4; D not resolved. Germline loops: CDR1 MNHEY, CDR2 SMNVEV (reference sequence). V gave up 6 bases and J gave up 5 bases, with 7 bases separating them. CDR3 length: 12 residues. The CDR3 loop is CASSKGNEKLFF. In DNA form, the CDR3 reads TGTGCCAGCAGCAAGGGAAATGAAAAACTGTTTTTT.

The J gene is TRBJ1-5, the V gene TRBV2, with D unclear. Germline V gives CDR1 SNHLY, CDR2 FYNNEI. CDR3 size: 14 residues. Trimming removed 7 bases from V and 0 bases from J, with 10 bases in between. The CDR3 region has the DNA TGTGCCAGCAAGGGCAGATATAGCAATCAGCCCCAGCATTTT. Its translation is CASKGRYSNQPQHF. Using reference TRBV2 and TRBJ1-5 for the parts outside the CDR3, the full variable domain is EPEVTQTPSHQVTQMGQEVILRCVPISNHLYFYWYRQILGQKVEFLVSFYNNEISEKSEIFDDQFSVERPDGSNFTLKIRSTKLEDSAMYFCASKGRYSNQPQHFGDGTRLSIL.

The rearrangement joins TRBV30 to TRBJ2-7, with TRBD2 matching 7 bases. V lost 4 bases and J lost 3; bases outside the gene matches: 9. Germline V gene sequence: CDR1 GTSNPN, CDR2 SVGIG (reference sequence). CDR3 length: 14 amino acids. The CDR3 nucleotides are TGTGCCTGGACCCTCGGGGCGGGGGTCTACGAGCAGTACTTC. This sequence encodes CAWTLGAGVYEQYF.

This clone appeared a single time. In nucleotides, the CDR3 is TGTGCCAGCAGTGATCCCTGGGCGGGGAGGGGCTACGAGCAGTACTTC. Protein product: CASSDPWAGRGYEQYF. V gene TRBV2 combines with J gene TRBJ2-7, with TRBD2 identical over 7 bases. Germline CDR1 SNHLY, CDR2 FYNNEI. V was clipped by 3 bases and J by 3 bases; unmatched bases: 11. The CDR3 extends over 16 amino acids.

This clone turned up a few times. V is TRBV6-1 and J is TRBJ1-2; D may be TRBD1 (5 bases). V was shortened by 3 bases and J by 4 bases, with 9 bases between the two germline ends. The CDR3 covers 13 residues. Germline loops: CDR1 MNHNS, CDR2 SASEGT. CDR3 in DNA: TGTGCCAGCAGTGAGAGACAGACCTATGGCTACACCTTC. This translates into CASSERQTYGYTF.

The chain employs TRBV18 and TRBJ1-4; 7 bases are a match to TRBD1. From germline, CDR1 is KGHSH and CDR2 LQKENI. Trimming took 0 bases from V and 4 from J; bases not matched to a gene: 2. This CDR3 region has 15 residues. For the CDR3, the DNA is TGTGCCAGCTCACCACCGGGACAGCGTAATGAAAAACTGTTTTTT. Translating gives CASSPPGQRNEKLFF. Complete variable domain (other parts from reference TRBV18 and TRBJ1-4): NAGVMQNPRHLVRRRGQEARLRCSPMKGHSHVYWYRQLPEEGLKFMVYLQKENIIDESGMPKERFSAEFPKEGPSILRIQQVVRGDSAAYFCASSPPGQRNEKLFFGSGTQLSVL.

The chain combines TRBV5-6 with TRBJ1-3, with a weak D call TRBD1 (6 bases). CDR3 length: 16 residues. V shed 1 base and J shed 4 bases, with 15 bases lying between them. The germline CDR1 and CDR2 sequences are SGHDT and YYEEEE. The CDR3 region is CASSLISGGGGNTIYF. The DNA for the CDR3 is TGTGCCAGCAGCTTGATATCCGGGGGCGGCGGAAACACCATATATTTT.

The CDR3 reads CASGLGSDRGRTGELFF. The DNA of the CDR3 is TGTGCTAGTGGTTTGGGAAGCGACAGGGGTAGGACCGGGGAGCTGTTTTTT. The rearrangement links TRBV12-5 to TRBJ2-2, with 8 positions matching TRBD1. Germline CDR1 and CDR2: LGHNT and FRNRAP. V shed 1 base and J 5 bases; nucleotides not matched to a gene: 9. There are 17 residues in the CDR3.

CDR3 sequence (DNA): TGTGCCAGCAGTGACTCTGGGACCCAGTACTTC. Translated, it gives CASSDSGTQYF. This rearrangement joins TRBV6-4 to TRBJ2-5; D unresolved. Trimming shortened V by 0 bases and J by 7 bases, and 3 bases separated the two germline ends. CDR1 is MRHNA, CDR2 SNTAGT, per germline. The CDR3 runs to 11 residues.

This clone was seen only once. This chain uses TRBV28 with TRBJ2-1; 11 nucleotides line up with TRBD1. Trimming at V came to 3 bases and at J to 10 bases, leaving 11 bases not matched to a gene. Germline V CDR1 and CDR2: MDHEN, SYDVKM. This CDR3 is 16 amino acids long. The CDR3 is CASSFVVGTGGFEQFF. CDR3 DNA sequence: TGTGCCAGCAGTTTTGTGGTCGGGACAGGGGGATTCGAGCAGTTCTTC.

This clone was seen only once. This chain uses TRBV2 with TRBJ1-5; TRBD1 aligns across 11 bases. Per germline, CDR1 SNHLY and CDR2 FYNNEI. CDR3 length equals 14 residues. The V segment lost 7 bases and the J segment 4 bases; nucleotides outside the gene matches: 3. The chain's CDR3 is CASNRDRGNQPQHF. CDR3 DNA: TGTGCCAGCAACCGGGACAGGGGGAATCAGCCCCAGCATTTT.

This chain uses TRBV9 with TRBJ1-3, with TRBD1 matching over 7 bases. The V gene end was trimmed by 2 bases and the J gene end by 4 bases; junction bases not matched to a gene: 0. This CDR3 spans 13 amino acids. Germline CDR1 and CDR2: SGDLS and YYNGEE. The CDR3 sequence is CASSVDRGNTIYF. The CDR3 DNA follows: TGTGCCAGCAGCGTGGACAGGGGAAACACCATATATTTT.

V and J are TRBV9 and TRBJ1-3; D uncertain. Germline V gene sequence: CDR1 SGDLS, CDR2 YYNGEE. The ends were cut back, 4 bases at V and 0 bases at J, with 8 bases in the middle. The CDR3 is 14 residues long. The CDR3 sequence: CASSPAYSGNTIYF. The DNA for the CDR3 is TGTGCCAGCAGCCCCGCCTACTCTGGAAACACCATATATTTT.

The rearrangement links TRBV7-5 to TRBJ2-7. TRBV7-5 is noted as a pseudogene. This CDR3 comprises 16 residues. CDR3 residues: CVRSWDLHLEVYEQYF. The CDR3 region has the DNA TGTGTCAGAAGCTGGGACCTTCATTTGGAAGTCTACGAGCAGTACTTC.

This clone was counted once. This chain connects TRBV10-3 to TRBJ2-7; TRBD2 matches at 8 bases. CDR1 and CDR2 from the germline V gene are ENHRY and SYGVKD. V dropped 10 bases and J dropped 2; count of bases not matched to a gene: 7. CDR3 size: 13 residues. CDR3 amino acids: CATKREYTYEQYF. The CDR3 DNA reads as TGTGCCACAAAGCGGGAGTATACCTACGAGCAGTACTTC.

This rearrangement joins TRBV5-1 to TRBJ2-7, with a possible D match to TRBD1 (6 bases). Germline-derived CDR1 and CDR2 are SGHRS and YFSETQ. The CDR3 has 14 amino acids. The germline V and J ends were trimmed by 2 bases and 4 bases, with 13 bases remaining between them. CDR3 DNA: TGCGCCAGCAGCTTCGCCGGGACACTTTACGAGCAGTACTTC. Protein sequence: CASSFAGTLYEQYF.

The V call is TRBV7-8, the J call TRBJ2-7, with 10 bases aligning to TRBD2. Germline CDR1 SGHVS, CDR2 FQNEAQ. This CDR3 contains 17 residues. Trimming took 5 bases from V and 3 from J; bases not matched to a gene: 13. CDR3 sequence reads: CASSPHRGLARNYEQYF. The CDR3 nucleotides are TGTGCCAGCAGCCCGCACCGGGGACTAGCGAGGAACTACGAGCAGTACTTC.

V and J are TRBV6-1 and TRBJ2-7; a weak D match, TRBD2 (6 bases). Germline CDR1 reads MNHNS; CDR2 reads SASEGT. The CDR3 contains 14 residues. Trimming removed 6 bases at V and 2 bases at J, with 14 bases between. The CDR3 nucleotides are TGTGCCAGCAGCCCCAATTGGGGGGCCTACGAGCAGTACTTC. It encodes CASSPNWGAYEQYF.

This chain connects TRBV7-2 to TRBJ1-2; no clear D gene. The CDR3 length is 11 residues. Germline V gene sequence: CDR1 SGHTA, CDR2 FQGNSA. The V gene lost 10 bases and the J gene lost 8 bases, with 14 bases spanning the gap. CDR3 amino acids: CATSLWAGYTF. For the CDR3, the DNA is TGTGCCACCAGTTTATGGGCGGGCTACACCTTC.

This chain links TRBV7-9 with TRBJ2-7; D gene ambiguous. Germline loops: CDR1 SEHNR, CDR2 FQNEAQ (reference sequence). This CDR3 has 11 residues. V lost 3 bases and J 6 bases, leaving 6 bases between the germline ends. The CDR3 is CASSFQLEQYF. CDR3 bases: TGTGCCAGCAGCTTTCAGCTCGAGCAGTACTTC.

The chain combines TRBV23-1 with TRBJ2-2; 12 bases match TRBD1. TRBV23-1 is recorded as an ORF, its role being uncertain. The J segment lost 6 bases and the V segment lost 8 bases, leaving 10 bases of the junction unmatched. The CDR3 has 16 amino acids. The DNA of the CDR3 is TGCGCCAGCGGGGACAGGGGGCAGGGAGATGCCGGGGAGCTGTTTTTT. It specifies CASGDRGQGDAGELFF.